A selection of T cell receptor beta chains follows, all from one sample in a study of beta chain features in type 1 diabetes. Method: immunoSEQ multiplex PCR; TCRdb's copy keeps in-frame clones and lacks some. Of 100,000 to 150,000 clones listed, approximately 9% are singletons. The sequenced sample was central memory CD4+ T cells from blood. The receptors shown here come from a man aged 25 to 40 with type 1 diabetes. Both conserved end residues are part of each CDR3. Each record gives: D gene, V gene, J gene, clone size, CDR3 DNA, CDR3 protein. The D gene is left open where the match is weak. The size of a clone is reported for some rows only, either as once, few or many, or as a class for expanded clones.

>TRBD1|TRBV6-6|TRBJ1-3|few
TGTGCCAGTTACCGGGACAGGGGTGGAAACACCATATATTTT
CASYRDRGGNTIYF
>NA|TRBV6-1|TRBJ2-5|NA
TGTGCCAGCAGCGCCGGACTGCCGGAGACCCAGTACTTC
CASSAGLPETQYF
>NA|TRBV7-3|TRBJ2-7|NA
TGTGCCAGCAGCTTACGGGGTGGAGCTCCCCTTGCCGAGCAGTACTTC
CASSLRGGAPLAEQYF
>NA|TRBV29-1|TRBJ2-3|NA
TGCAGCGTTGATGAGGGGGGCACAGATACGCAGTATTTT
CSVDEGGTDTQYF
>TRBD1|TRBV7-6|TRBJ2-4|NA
TGTGCCAGCAGCTCACCGGGACAGGACAACATTCAGTACTTC
CASSSPGQDNIQYF
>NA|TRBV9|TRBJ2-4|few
TGTGCCAGCAGCCTTAAGGGAGGGGGACCCAAAAACATTCAGTACTTC
CASSLKGGGPKNIQYF
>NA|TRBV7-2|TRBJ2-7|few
TGTGCCAGCAGCTTGGGCCCCGGGGACGAGCAGTACTTC
CASSLGPGDEQYF
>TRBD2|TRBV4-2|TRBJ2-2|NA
TGTGCCAGCAGCCAAGGACTAGCGGGTAACACCGGGGAGCTGTTTTTT
CASSQGLAGNTGELFF
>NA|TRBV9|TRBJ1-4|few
TGTGCCAGCAGCAGTTCGGGACAAATTACGGAAAAACTGTTTTTT
CASSSSGQITEKLFF
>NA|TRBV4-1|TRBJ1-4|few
TGCGCCAGCAGCCAAGATCGTCCCCAGCGGGGGTTCATTGAAAAACTGTTTTTT
CASSQDRPQRGFIEKLFF
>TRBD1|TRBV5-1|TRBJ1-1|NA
TGCGCCAGCAGCTTTACAGGGGGATCCACTGAAGCTTTCTTT
CASSFTGGSTEAFF
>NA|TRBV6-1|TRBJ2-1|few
TGTGCCAGCAGTGAACAAACCTTCGGGAATGAGCAGTTCTTC
CASSEQTFGNEQFF
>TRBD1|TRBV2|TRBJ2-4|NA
TGTGCCAGCAGGGAGGACAGGGTTGAAGACATTCAGTACTTC
CASREDRVEDIQYF
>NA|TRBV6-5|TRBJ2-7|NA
TGTGCCAGCAGTTCCCCCGGGACCTACGAGCAGTACTTC
CASSSPGTYEQYF
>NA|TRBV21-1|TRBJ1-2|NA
TGTGCCAGCAGCCCCTGGGGGACAGATGGCTACACCTTC
CASSPWGTDGYTF
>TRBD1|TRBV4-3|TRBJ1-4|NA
TGCGCCAGCAGCCAAGAGGGGACAGCTGCAACTAATGAAAAACTGTTTTTT
CASSQEGTAATNEKLFF
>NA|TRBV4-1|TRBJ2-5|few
TGCGCCAGCAGCCGGGCCCATCAAGAGACCCAGTACTTC
CASSRAHQETQYF
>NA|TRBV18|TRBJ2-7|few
TGTGCCAGCTCACCGACAGGTGCTTTGGACGAGCAGTACTTC
CASSPTGALDEQYF
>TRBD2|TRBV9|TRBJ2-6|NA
TGTGCCAGCAGCGTTAGCGGGGGGGGCTCTGGGGCCAACGTCCTGACTTTC
CASSVSGGGSGANVLTF
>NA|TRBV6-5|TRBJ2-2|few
TGTGCCAGCAGCCCTAAATCAACCGGGGAGCTGTTTTTT
CASSPKSTGELFF
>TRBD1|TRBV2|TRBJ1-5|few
TGTGCCAGCAGCCCGGGACAGGCAAACAATCAGCCCCAGCATTTT
CASSPGQANNQPQHF
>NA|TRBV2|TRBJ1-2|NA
TGTGCCAGCAGTGAATATCTTGGCTACACCTTC
CASSEYLGYTF